A single sample gave rise to the 13 T cell receptor beta chains below, sequenced in a study of cytomegalovirus exposure and HLA in healthy donors listed by TCRdb under 2017. Receptors were amplified or captured by the immunoSEQ multiplex PCR assay. For the multiplex PCR, a mixture combining 60 forward primers for TCR Vbeta segments and 13 reverse primers for TCR Jbeta segments was used. What TCRdb holds here is the immuneACCESS table cut down to in-frame rearrangements. Part of the clones is not present; checked against another copy, under half of the missing clones reflect an unresolved V gene, and the others are unexplained. The sample table holds about 170,000 clones, of which roughly 84% were seen once. The ten biggest clones cover approximately 2.5% of the sample. The sample taken for sequencing was PBMCs. These receptors all stem from a man in his thirties or forties in good health and CMV-seropositive.

The CDR3 protein is CASRSAGNNQPQHF. The CDR3 DNA reads as TGTGCCAGCAGATCAGCAGGGAACAATCAGCCCCAGCATTTT. V is TRBV27 and J is TRBJ1-5; D is possibly TRBD1 (5 bases). Germline V gene sequence: CDR1 MNHEY, CDR2 SMNVEV (reference sequence). The length of the CDR3 is 14 residues. V was shortened by 6 bases and J by 3 bases, with 12 bases between the two germline ends.

This chain joins TRBV11-1 and TRBJ2-3; TRBD1 matches 10 bases. V shed 6 bases and J 1 base; nucleotides not matched to a gene: 4. Looked up from germline, CDR1 is SGHAT and CDR2 is FQDESV (reference sequence). The CDR3 contains 15 residues. In DNA form, the CDR3 reads TGTGCCAGCAGACAGACAGGGGGCGGCACAGATACGCAGTATTTT. It encodes CASRQTGGGTDTQYF.

The chain uses TRBV19 and TRBJ2-5; D perhaps matches TRBD1 (6 bases). The DNA end lines up better with TRBJ2-7; the J call may be wrong. Per germline, CDR1 LNHDA and CDR2 SQIVND (reference sequence). The CDR3 spans 15 residues. As DNA, the CDR3 is TGTGCCAGTAGTCCAATACAGGGCCACTCCTACGAGCAGTACTTC. It encodes CASSPIQGHSYEQYF.

This clone turned up a few times. The rearrangement uses TRBV5-1 and TRBJ1-4, with D unclear. Germline V lookup: CDR1 SGHRS, CDR2 YFSETQ. CDR3 length equals 14 residues. V was cut by 3 bases and J by 0 bases, with 6 bases left in between. The CDR3 reads CASSSTATNEKLFF. The CDR3 DNA reads as TGCGCCAGCAGCTCAACGGCAACTAATGAAAAACTGTTTTTT.

The chain combines TRBV6-5 with TRBJ2-3, with 9 nucleotides matching TRBD1. Trimming at V came to 0 bases and at J to 7 bases, leaving 5 bases not matched to a gene. The CDR3 has 15 amino acids. Germline CDR1 is MNHEY and CDR2 is SVGAGI. CDR3 residues: CASSYSGTGMYTQYF. CDR3 DNA sequence: TGTGCCAGCAGTTACTCGGGGACAGGGATGTATACGCAGTATTTT.

The chain recombines TRBV2 with TRBJ2-5; 7 bases map to TRBD1. V shed 4 bases and J 5 bases; nucleotides not matched to a gene: 4. This CDR3 has 13 amino acids. Germline loops: CDR1 SNHLY, CDR2 FYNNEI. The CDR3 sequence: CASSVLQGETQYF. For the CDR3, the DNA is TGTGCCAGCAGTGTTCTACAGGGGGAGACCCAGTACTTC.

The V call is TRBV5-4, the J call TRBJ2-1, with TRBD2 as a possible D gene (5 bases). This CDR3 is 14 amino acids long. CDR1 and CDR2 from the germline V gene are SGHNT and YYREEE (reference sequence). V was pared by 5 bases and J by 7 bases, with 16 bases between. The CDR3 reads CASSQPGTLNEQFF. CDR3 DNA sequence: TGTGCCAGCAGTCAACCGGGAACGTTGAATGAGCAGTTCTTC.

CDR3 in DNA: TGTGCCAGCAGCCCGGGGACAGGGCCCCTGATAAGGCATTTT. Amino acids: CASSPGTGPLIRHF. The chain links TRBV28 to TRBJ1-5, with 9 bases aligning to TRBD1. This CDR3 region has 14 residues. V dropped 6 bases and J dropped 15; count of bases not matched to a gene: 15. Germline CDR1 is MDHEN and CDR2 is SYDVKM.

J is TRBJ2-7 and V is TRBV7-2; 8 bases line up with TRBD1. This CDR3 comprises 15 residues. Trimming cost V 5 bases and J 5 bases; bases outside gene matches: 11. Germline V gene lookup returns CDR1 SGHTA and CDR2 FQGNSA. The CDR3 nucleotides are TGTGCCAGCAGCCCGAGCCGGGACAGGTGGGACGAGCAGTACTTC. Encoded protein: CASSPSRDRWDEQYF.

The V gene is TRBV7-2, the J gene TRBJ2-1, with 9 bases identical to TRBD2. J was trimmed by 7 bases and V by 5 bases; bases with no gene match: 9. CDR3 length: 15 amino acids. Germline V gene sequence: CDR1 SGHTA, CDR2 FQGNSA. For the CDR3, the DNA is TGTGCCAGCAGCCCTCCGGGACTAGCCCGAAATGAGCAGTTCTTC. Translation: CASSPPGLARNEQFF.

This chain links TRBV11-2 with TRBJ2-1; tentative D call: TRBD2 (5 bases). The CDR3 consists of 15 residues. Trimming stripped 1 base from V and 2 bases from J, with 9 bases between. CDR1 is SGHAT, CDR2 FQNNGV, per germline. The CDR3 coding sequence is TGTGCCAGCAGCTTAGTCGGGGTTCCCTACAATGAGCAGTTCTTC. It yields the protein CASSLVGVPYNEQFF.

This clone was counted a single time. The genes are TRBV11-3 and TRBJ2-2, with 8 bases identical to TRBD2. The CDR3 contains 18 residues. Germline lookup yields CDR1 SGHNT and CDR2 YENEEA. The V and J ends lost 2 bases and 7 bases, in that order; junction bases with no gene match: 15. The CDR3 loop reads CASSLRGGRGLNGGELFF. CDR3 in DNA: TGTGCCAGCAGCTTACGGGGGGGGAGGGGGTTGAACGGCGGGGAGCTGTTTTTT.

The V call is TRBV7-8, the J call TRBJ1-3, with D hard to call. With 5 bases removed from V and 0 bases from J, the gap between germline ends came to 8 bases. Per germline, CDR1 SGHVS and CDR2 FQNEAQ. CDR3 length equals 14 residues. The CDR3 sequence: CASSPQNSGNTIYF. The CDR3 DNA sequence: TGTGCCAGCAGCCCGCAGAACTCTGGAAACACCATATATTTT.